This T cell receptor beta chain emerged from a study of CD8+ T cells in alopecia areata. Broader study findings: A great number of expanded lesional clones endured in scalp and blood during tofacitinib. Mice gave a clearer picture of TCR sharing than patients did, possibly for HLA-related reasons.

cDNA serving as the sequencing template came from extracted, reverse transcribed RNA. Generated by immunoSEQ multiplex PCR, the TCRdb table keeps only in-frame clones and is missing some. The data hold 90,000 to 150,000 clones, with around 56% observed a single time. In regard to this clone: Its antigen remains unknown.

The treatment is: oral pan-JAK inhibitor, 5-10 mg twice daily. The CDR3 extends over 14 amino acids. Trimming took 2 bases from V and 2 from J; bases not matched to a gene: 2. Germline-derived CDR1 and CDR2 are SQVTM and ANQGSEA. The rearrangement links TRBV29-1 to TRBJ2-7; 11 bases map to TRBD1. The receptor's source is a human donor with alopecia areata. The specimen was CD4+ T cells sorted from blood, collected at week 4, from a patient treated with tofacitinib. CDR3 residues: CSVERGQGAYEQYF. Written as DNA, the CDR3 is TGCAGCGTTGAAAGGGGACAGGGGGCCTACGAGCAGTACTTC.